There are many counts of the clone carrying this T cell receptor (beta chain). Subjects with ophthalmopathy showed a Clinical Activity Score no lower than 3, a NOSPECS grade no lower than 4, and a duration shorter than 3 months. The study excluded patients with uncontrolled infection, other autoimmune disease, pregnancy or lactation. Together with thyroid ultrasound, orbital computed tomography, serum thyroxine and TRAb, clinical symptoms were used for diagnoses. This sample was taken from a study of T cells in Graves' hyperthyroidism and ophthalmopathy. Study-level background: Peripheral blood specimens were obtained at initial diagnosis, prior to any treatment.

Amplified regions were TCR beta CDR3 sequences from RNA transcripts. First-round RT-PCR targeting the TCR CDR3 was performed with the HTBI primer set. TCRdb called the multiplex PCR reads again in MiXCR, with one record for every CDR3 protein. This repertoire shows 490,000 or so distinct CDR3 sequences, 22% found once; its top ten account for under 55%. Source material: blood. This clonotype was sampled from a woman in her seventies with Graves' ophthalmopathy.

The CDR3 sequence is CASSHGGWGVEAFF. As DNA, the CDR3 is TGTGCCAGCAGCCATGGGGGATGGGGCGTCGAAGCTTTCTTT. This chain uses TRBV3-1 with TRBJ1-1; the D gene is possibly TRBD1 (5 bases). Trimming took 3 bases from V and 8 from J, leaving 16 bases between them. CDR1 and CDR2 (germline): LGHDT, YNNKEL (reference sequence). There are 14 residues in the CDR3.